This T cell receptor beta chain was identified during a study of shared clonotypes between healthy human individuals (dated by TCRdb to the early 2020s). For the wider study: A few men and a couple of women, aged 18 to 49 years, made up the cohort. For each donor, CD4 naive and CD4 memory were each run on three plates, CD8 naive on two plates, and CD8 memory on one plate. To estimate repertoire size and how much clonotypes are shared between individuals, the study performed deep sequencing of blood TCR repertoires from about five healthy adults. Different laboratories and diverse techniques were used to prepare libraries and sequence TCR repertoires, to increase sequencing depth and limit assay-specific biases. Leukapheresis yielded between about 0.85 and 9 billion PBMCs per donor. General study outcomes and caveats: Sampling was restricted to blood, and TCR repertoires in tissue are likely to differ from TCR repertoires in blood. Across several donors, approximately 4.6% of naive CD4, 3% to 3.5% of naive CD8, 2.3% of memory CD4, and about 0.4% of memory CD8 clonotypes were shared. Naive subsets generally had larger estimated clonotype richness than memory subsets. The genetic and exposure-history diversity represented was limited by the small number of donors. Pairwise subsampling indicated that sequencing depth was expected to affect the degree of clonotype sharing among donors. Even with the large sequencing depth, rarefaction of the sorted-subset datasets indicated that sequencing was incomplete. Higher generation probabilities were observed for clonotypes shared by all four sorted-subset donors than for non-shared clonotypes.

Using the deep immunoSEQ assay, multiplex PCR amplified TCR CDR3 regions from genomic DNA. Extracted genomic DNA from each cell subset was distributed evenly across all wells of several immunoSEQ 96-well plates, and each plate was treated as a replicate. Each replicate PCR for sorted subsets received 200 ng genomic DNA, equal to tens of thousands of T cell genomes. Purified libraries were quantified with a Qubit 3.0 fluorometer, sized on a Bioanalyzer 2100, and re-quantified with the KAPA Library Quantification kit. Every immunoSEQ 96-well plate was sequenced on a separate single-read 150-cycle Illumina NextSeq 550 flow cell. The original methods were these. Because only junctional sequences without quality scores were contained in the immunoSEQ output, filtering matching that applied to full-length reads could not be performed. To assign V/J genes and CDR3, sequences were annotated against IMGT germline references using PyIR, a Python wrapper for IgBLAST v1.9. Any read was removed if the V/J assignment was weak (E-value above 1e-6), the CDR3 was missing, or the read contained stop codons, out-of-frame junctions, or ambiguous translated residues. V3J clonotypes were defined by identical inferred V gene, J gene, and CDR3 amino acid sequence. The percentage overlap between two repertoires was calculated by dividing the number of shared unique clonotypes by the size of the smaller repertoire. Three approaches were used to assess repertoire richness: RTK rarefaction, the Chao1 estimator, and Recon v2.1 estimates of unobserved clonotypes. Generation probabilities were computed with OLGA for all TCRbeta clonotypes obtained by the gDNA method from a few donors. TCRdb re-hosts the immuneACCESS table, in-frame sequences only. Its copies lack some clones; in the studies checked, an unresolved V gene accounts for under half of them, and the cause for the rest is not known. For V, J and clone size, that table is used; D and trimming come from the DNA. Across this sample there are 2 million to 3 million clones, with approximately 94% seen only once. Approximately 0.35% of the sample is held by the ten biggest clonotypes.

The donors were healthy, HIV-negative adults with no recently reported acute infections or vaccinations. Every donor was a Caucasian adult living in Nashville, Tennessee, USA. Magnetic negative selection was used to enrich CD4+ T cells, after which naive cells were positively selected on CD45RA and the negative fraction became the memory subset. Blood was collected by leukapheresis, and PBMCs were isolated by Ficoll-Histopaque density gradient centrifugation and then cryopreserved in liquid nitrogen vapor phase. Analytical flow cytometry was used to check the purity and quantity of every magnetically sorted T cell population. Each sorted fraction had its genomic DNA isolated and then quantified by UV absorbance on a Nanodrop 2000c. This clone was seen only once. Its recognized antigen is unknown. Base qualities were left out, and no much larger clone turns up one base away. Additional DNA sequences in this sample encode the identical CDR3.

In the germline V gene, CDR1 corresponds to SGHTA and CDR2 to FQGTGA. V sheds 2 bases and J sheds 5 bases, leaving 9 bases between their ends. The CDR3 goes from the cysteine to the phenylalanine over 13 residues. CDR3 DNA is the only sequence kept; it has 39 bases, read in frame from the first base. The V and J segments used are TRBV7-3 and TRBJ1-2, with TRBD1 perhaps the D gene, on 5 matching bases. The sequenced sample consisted of naive CD4+ T cells from PBMCs. The sample's cell subset or site, from its label and the paper: CD45RA+ positively selected. The clonotype originates from a man aged 18-30 years in good health. Some clones in this sample may be carry-over from other donors' samples. Here is the DNA: TGTGCCAGCAGCTTAGGGGCAGGGTATGGCTACACCTTC. Its protein product is CASSLGAGYGYTF.